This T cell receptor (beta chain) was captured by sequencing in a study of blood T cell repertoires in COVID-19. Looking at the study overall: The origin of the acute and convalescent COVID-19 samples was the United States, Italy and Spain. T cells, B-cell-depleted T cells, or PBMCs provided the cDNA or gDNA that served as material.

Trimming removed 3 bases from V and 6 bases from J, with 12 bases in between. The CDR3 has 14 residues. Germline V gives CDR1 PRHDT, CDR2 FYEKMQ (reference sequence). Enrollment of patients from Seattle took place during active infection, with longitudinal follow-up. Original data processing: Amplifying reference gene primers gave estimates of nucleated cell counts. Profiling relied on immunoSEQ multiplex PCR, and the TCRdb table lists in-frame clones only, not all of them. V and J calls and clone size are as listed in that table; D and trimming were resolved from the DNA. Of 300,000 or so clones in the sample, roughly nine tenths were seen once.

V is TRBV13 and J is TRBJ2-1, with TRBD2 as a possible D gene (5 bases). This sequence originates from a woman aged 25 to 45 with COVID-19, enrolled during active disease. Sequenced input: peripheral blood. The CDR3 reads CASSFTPAGNEQFF. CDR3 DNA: TGTGCCAGCAGCTTTACCCCCGCGGGCAATGAGCAGTTCTTC.